Presented here are 28 T cell receptor beta chains from one specimen sequenced in a study of blood T cell repertoires in COVID-19. The data were produced by immunoSEQ multiplex PCR, yet TCRdb's version contains in-frame clones alone and is incomplete. The sample includes approximately 210,000 clones, about nine tenths of them seen just once. The sample was peripheral blood. The source of these receptors is a man aged 30 to 39 who had recovered from COVID-19.

This clone was recorded once. The chain has TRBV4-3 and TRBJ2-3, with TRBD2 matching over 10 bases. J gave up 6 bases and V 2 bases, and 8 bases lay outside the gene matches. This CDR3 has 16 amino acids. Germline V lookup: CDR1 LGHNA, CDR2 YSLEER. The CDR3 region is CASSQNAAGGPDTQYF. As DNA, the CDR3 is TGCGCCAGCAGCCAAAACGCAGCGGGGGGGCCGGATACGCAGTATTTT.

The rearrangement joins TRBV18 to TRBJ1-1, with a tentative D call TRBD1 (6 bases). Germline V gives CDR1 KGHSH, CDR2 LQKENI. The CDR3 length is 13 residues. V was shortened by 5 bases and J by 1 base, with 8 bases between the two germline ends. The CDR3 sequence: CASSSDRNTEAFF. CDR3 DNA: TGTGCCAGCTCATCGGACAGGAACACTGAAGCTTTCTTT.

The chain joins TRBV21-1 to TRBJ1-2; no DNA check was done on the table's D call, TRBD1. TRBV21-1 is described as a pseudogene. This CDR3 comprises 14 residues. CDR3 nucleotides: TGTGCCAGCAGCAGGGGGGACAGGGTTGGCGGCTACACCTTC. It encodes CASSRGDRVGGYTF.

V usage is TRBV7-9 and J usage is TRBJ2-3; D unclear. Trimming removed 4 bases from V and 4 bases from J, with 6 bases in between. Germline loops: CDR1 SEHNR, CDR2 FQNEAQ (reference sequence). The CDR3 extends over 12 amino acids. The CDR3 loop reads CASSWPADTQYF. Written as DNA, the CDR3 is TGTGCCAGCAGCTGGCCCGCAGATACGCAGTATTTT.

This rearrangement joins TRBV10-3 to TRBJ2-1; 15 positions agree with TRBD2. Germline CDR1 and CDR2: ENHRY and SYGVKD. V lost 5 bases, J lost 8 bases, and 7 bases stayed unmatched. The CDR3 sequence is 16 residues long. Here the CDR3 reads CAISSSRTSGGDEQFF. The CDR3 DNA is TGTGCCATCAGTTCAAGCCGGACTAGCGGGGGGGATGAGCAGTTCTTC.

The V gene is TRBV19, the J gene TRBJ2-5; D is perhaps TRBD1 (6 bases). The CDR3 has 13 residues. The germline V and J ends were trimmed by 3 bases and 5 bases, with 10 bases remaining between them. Germline-derived CDR1 and CDR2 are LNHDA and SQIVND (reference sequence). CDR3 DNA: TGTGCCAGTAGTATTAACAGGGCGGAGACCCAGTACTTC. Translation gives CASSINRAETQYF.

The chain uses TRBV19 and TRBJ2-7; D is unresolved. Germline lookup yields CDR1 LNHDA and CDR2 SQIVND (reference sequence). Deletions cut 4 bases from V and 6 bases from J, with 7 bases between. This CDR3 spans 11 amino acids. The CDR3: CASSTLSEQYF. The CDR3 region has the DNA TGTGCCAGTAGTACCCTCTCCGAGCAGTACTTC.

This sequence joins TRBV9 and TRBJ1-5; 11 nucleotides line up with TRBD1. Germline V gene lookup returns CDR1 SGDLS and CDR2 YYNGEE. This CDR3 is 14 amino acids long. J gave up 6 bases and V 5 bases, and 4 bases lay outside the gene matches. This CDR3 is CASSPGTGGQPQHF. In DNA, the CDR3 is TGTGCCAGCAGTCCCGGGACAGGGGGTCAGCCCCAGCATTTT.

This CDR3 reads CASSQRGNPEAFF. The DNA for the CDR3 is TGTGCCAGCAGCCAGAGGGGGAATCCTGAAGCTTTCTTT. This chain connects TRBV9 to TRBJ1-1, with a tentative D call TRBD1 (6 bases). The CDR3 spans 13 residues. Per germline, CDR1 SGDLS and CDR2 YYNGEE. Trimming took 4 bases from V and 6 from J, leaving 13 bases between them.

This CDR3 is CASSRRTIQETQYF. In DNA form, the CDR3 reads TGTGCCAGCAGTCGCCGGACTATCCAAGAGACCCAGTACTTC. The chain has TRBV28 and TRBJ2-5; a possible D gene is TRBD2 (6 bases). The CDR3 contains 14 residues. Trimming pared 5 bases from V and 1 base from J, leaving 11 bases between. The germline gives CDR1 MDHEN, CDR2 SYDVKM. The full variable domain, with the rest looked up from reference TRBV28 and TRBJ2-5, is DVKVTQSSRYLVKRTGEKVFLECVQDMDHENMFWYRQDPGLGLRLIYFSYDVKMKEKGDIPEGYSVSREKKERFSLILESASTNQTSMYLCASSRRTIQETQYFGPGTRLLVL.

V and J are TRBV19 and TRBJ1-1; weak D call: TRBD1 (5 bases). Germline CDR1 LNHDA, CDR2 SQIVND (reference sequence). The CDR3 totals 12 residues. V lost 8 bases and J 5 bases, leaving 12 bases between the germline ends. The CDR3 DNA reads as TGTGCCAGTTTGACAGTTAGGACTGAAGCTTTCTTT. Amino acids: CASLTVRTEAFF.

As regards this clone: Other DNA variants within this sample encode the same CDR3. This chain joins TRBV11-2 and TRBJ1-1, with D unclear. Trimming cost V 1 base and J 1 base, with 7 bases left between them. The CDR3 loop spans 14 amino acids. Germline V gives CDR1 SGHAT, CDR2 FQNNGV. Written as DNA, the CDR3 is TGTGCCAGCAGCTTAGTAGGCGGGAACACTGAAGCTTTCTTT. This translates into CASSLVGGNTEAFF.

The chain recombines TRBV12-3 or TRBV12-4 with TRBJ1-6; 7 positions agree with TRBD1. After removal of 7 bases from V and 14 bases from J, the junction contained 8 bases not matched to a gene. The CDR3 runs to 12 residues. The DNA of the CDR3 is TGTGCCAGCACGGAAGGGGGCCTAACCCTCCACTTT. Translating it yields CASTEGGLTLHF.

Regarding this clone: This sample also contains other DNA sequences that code for the same CDR3. The J gene is TRBJ2-5, the V gene TRBV29-1; 9 bases map to TRBD2. This CDR3 has 12 amino acids. Germline values: CDR1 SQVTM, CDR2 ANQGSEA. V shed 2 bases and J 5 bases; nucleotides not matched to a gene: 0. The CDR3 spells CSVELAGETQYF. DNA for the CDR3: TGCAGCGTTGAACTAGCGGGGGAGACCCAGTACTTC.

This chain uses TRBV19 with TRBJ2-2; D remains ambiguous. Germline-derived CDR1 and CDR2 are LNHDA and SQIVND (reference sequence). The CDR3 is 14 amino acids. Trimming removed 5 bases from V and 9 bases from J, with 16 bases in between. CDR3 sequence reads: CASSPGERPRELFF. The CDR3 DNA follows: TGTGCCAGTAGTCCCGGAGAGAGGCCAAGGGAGCTGTTTTTT.

V gene TRBV11-3 combines with J gene TRBJ2-3, with D possibly TRBD1 on 5 matching bases. Germline CDR1 SGHNT, CDR2 YENEEA. The CDR3 has 15 amino acids. Trimming took 2 bases from V and 4 from J, leaving 13 bases between them. CDR3 sequence reads: CASSLSMLGADTQYF. CDR3 nucleotides: TGTGCCAGCAGCTTAAGTATGTTAGGGGCAGATACGCAGTATTTT.

A remark on this clone: One end of the junction fails to match germline, which may point to a read error. J is TRBJ2-3 and V is TRBV7-2; 9 nucleotides agree with TRBD1. The V gene's germline CDR1 is SGHTA and CDR2 FQGNSA. CDR3 length: 17 amino acids. DNA for the CDR3: TGTGCCAGCAGCTTACCGGGACAGGGTATCCCTGGGGCCTCTGGGGATTTT. Translating it yields CASSLPGQGIPGASGDF.

The chain joins TRBV6-5 to TRBJ2-7, with D tentatively TRBD2 (6 bases). Per germline, CDR1 MNHEY and CDR2 SVGAGI. Trimming cost V 0 bases and J 3 bases, with 15 bases left between them. The CDR3 is made up of 16 amino acids. The CDR3 DNA reads TGTGCCAGCAGTTACTCGACCCAGCGGGTCGGCTACGAGCAGTACTTC. Its translation is CASSYSTQRVGYEQYF.

The J gene is TRBJ1-2, the V gene TRBV4-2; 10 bases align to TRBD1. CDR1 is LGHNA, CDR2 YNFKEQ, per germline. V shed 4 bases, J shed 8 bases, and the junction held 4 bases outside the gene matches. CDR3 size: 13 residues. CDR3 in amino acids: CASSPGQGLGYTF. The CDR3 nucleotides read TGTGCCAGCAGCCCGGGACAGGGGCTAGGCTACACCTTC.

This chain links TRBV5-4 with TRBJ2-6; D possibly corresponds to TRBD1 (6 bases). Germline CDR1 reads SGHNT; CDR2 reads YYREEE (reference sequence). The CDR3 sequence is 16 residues long. V lost 4 bases and J lost 3, with 14 bases in between. CDR3 region: CASSREGESGANVLTF. Written as DNA, the CDR3 is TGTGCCAGCAGCCGAGAGGGGGAGAGTGGGGCCAACGTCCTGACTTTC. Drawing the rest from reference TRBV5-4 and TRBJ2-6, the complete variable domain is ETGVTQSPTHLIKTRGQQVTLRCSSQSGHNTVSWYQQALGQGPQFIFQYYREEENGRGNFPPRFSGLQFPNYSSELNVNALELDDSALYLCASSREGESGANVLTFGAGSRLTVL.

The V and J genes are TRBV3-1 (or the pseudogene TRBV3-2) and TRBJ2-2, with 12 bases aligning to TRBD1. From germline, CDR1 is LGHDT and CDR2 YNNKEL (reference sequence). The length of the CDR3 is 16 residues. Losses at the gene ends were 4 bases for V and 6 bases for J; bases not matched to a gene: 6. The CDR3 loop reads CASSPGTGGVAGELFF. The CDR3 DNA sequence: TGTGCCAGCAGCCCCGGGACAGGGGGCGTCGCCGGGGAGCTGTTTTTT.

The chain carries TRBV4-3 and TRBJ1-4, with 7 positions matching TRBD1. V shed 0 bases, J shed 7 bases, and the junction held 2 bases outside the gene matches. The germline V gene encodes CDR1 LGHNA and CDR2 YSLEER. The CDR3 has 14 amino acids. This chain's CDR3 is CASSQDQGGEKLFF. In DNA, the CDR3 is TGCGCCAGCAGCCAAGACCAGGGGGGTGAAAAACTGTTTTTT.

The genes are TRBV7-8 and TRBJ1-6; D is possibly TRBD1 (5 bases). Deletions cut 5 bases from V and 9 bases from J, with 11 bases between. Germline CDR1 SGHVS, CDR2 FQNEAQ. CDR3 length equals 13 residues. The CDR3, as DNA: TGTGCCAGCAGCCCAGGACACCGTTCACCCCTCCACTTT. Translating gives CASSPGHRSPLHF.

The chain combines TRBV29-1 with TRBJ2-2; D is unresolved. The CDR3 sequence is 14 residues long. V was pared by 2 bases and J by 0 bases, with 7 bases between. The germline CDR1 and CDR2 sequences are SQVTM and ANQGSEA. CDR3 sequence reads: CSVERVANTGELFF. As DNA, the CDR3 is TGCAGCGTTGAAAGAGTCGCGAACACCGGGGAGCTGTTTTTT.

The chain is built from TRBV4-3 and TRBJ1-1; TRBD1 agrees at 9 bases. The CDR3 is made up of 15 amino acids. The V gene's germline CDR1 is LGHNA and CDR2 YSLEER. Germline trimming cut 0 bases from V and 3 bases from J; bases unmatched to any gene: 2. The CDR3 sequence is CASSQDGQGYTEAFF. For the CDR3, the DNA is TGCGCCAGCAGCCAAGATGGACAGGGGTACACTGAAGCTTTCTTT.

This chain uses TRBV18 with TRBJ1-1; D is undetermined. The V gene's germline CDR1 is KGHSH and CDR2 LQKENI. V gave up 2 bases and J gave up 2 bases, with 15 bases separating them. This CDR3 has 16 residues. The CDR3 sequence is CASSPSGSWGNTEAFF. The CDR3 coding sequence is TGTGCCAGCTCACCAAGTGGGAGCTGGGGAAACACTGAAGCTTTCTTT. Combining the CDR3 with reference TRBV18 and TRBJ1-1 gives the whole variable domain NAGVMQNPRHLVRRRGQEARLRCSPMKGHSHVYWYRQLPEEGLKFMVYLQKENIIDESGMPKERFSAEFPKEGPSILRIQQVVRGDSAAYFCASSPSGSWGNTEAFFGQGTRLTVV.

The rearrangement uses TRBV10-3 and TRBJ1-4; 7 bases agree with TRBD1. The CDR3 spans 12 residues. Per germline, CDR1 ENHRY and CDR2 SYGVKD. The V and J ends lost 4 bases and 12 bases, in that order; junction bases with no gene match: 5. CDR3 region: CAISVWGTELFF. The CDR3 nucleotides are TGTGCCATCAGTGTTTGGGGGACAGAACTGTTTTTT.

The rearrangement uses TRBV24-1 and TRBJ1-2; 8 positions match TRBD1. Looked up from germline, CDR1 is KGHDR and CDR2 is SFDVKD. The ends lost 5 bases at V and 5 bases at J; junction bases unmatched: 3. The CDR3 sequence is 13 residues long. DNA of the CDR3: TGTGCCACCAGTGCCCGGACAGGGTATGGCTACACCTTC. Residues: CATSARTGYGYTF.